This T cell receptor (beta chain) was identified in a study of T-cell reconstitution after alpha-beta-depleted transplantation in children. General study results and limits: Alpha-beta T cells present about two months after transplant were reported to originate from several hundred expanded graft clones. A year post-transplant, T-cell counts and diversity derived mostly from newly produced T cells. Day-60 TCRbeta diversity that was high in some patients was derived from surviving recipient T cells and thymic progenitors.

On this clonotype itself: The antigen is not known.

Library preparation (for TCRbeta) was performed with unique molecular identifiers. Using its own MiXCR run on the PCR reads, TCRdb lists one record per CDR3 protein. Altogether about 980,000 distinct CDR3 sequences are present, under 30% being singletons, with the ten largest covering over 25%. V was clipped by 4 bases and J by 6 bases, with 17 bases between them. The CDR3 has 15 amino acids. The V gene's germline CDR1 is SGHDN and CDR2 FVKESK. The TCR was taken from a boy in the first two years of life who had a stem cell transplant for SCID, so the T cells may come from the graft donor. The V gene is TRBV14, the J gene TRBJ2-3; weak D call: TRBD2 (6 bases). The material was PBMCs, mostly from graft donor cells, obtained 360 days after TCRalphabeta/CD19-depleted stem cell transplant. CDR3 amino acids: CASSPWRAEGDTQYF. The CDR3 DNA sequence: TGTGCCAGCAGCCCCTGGAGGGCAGAGGGGGATACGCAGTATTTT.